This section outlines one T cell receptor (beta chain) sequence together with its context. The data derive from a study of blood T cell repertoires in COVID-19. Looking at the study overall: Researchers got acute and convalescent COVID-19 samples from the United States, Italy and Spain. T cells, B-cell-depleted T cells, or PBMCs provided the cDNA or gDNA that served as material.

Authors' processing steps: For nucleated cells, counts were estimated from reference gene primer amplification. The table came from immunoSEQ multiplex PCR; TCRdb's copy has only in-frame clones and leaves some out. V, J and clone size reflect that table, while D and trimming were determined from the DNA. The table shows about 41,000 clones, with about 90% occurring only once. The sequence derives from a man between 60 and 75 years old with acute or convalescent COVID-19. What was sequenced was peripheral blood.

CDR3 nucleotides: TGCGCCAGCAGCCTTAACCCGTCCAGCGGGGGCCTCAATGAGCAGTTCTTC. It codes for CASSLNPSSGGLNEQFF. The V and J genes are TRBV4-3 and TRBJ2-1, with 8 positions matching TRBD2. The germline V gene has CDR1 LGHNA and CDR2 YSLEER. This CDR3 has 17 residues. Germline trimming cut 4 bases from V and 6 bases from J; bases unmatched to any gene: 14.